The present T cell receptor (beta chain) was sequenced within a study of control samples from healthy donors and cancer patients. Germline CDR1 and CDR2: KGHSH and LQKENI. CDR3 length: 16 amino acids. V lost 0 bases and J lost 2, with 11 bases in between. Sequenced by immunoSEQ multiplex PCR; TCRdb stores in-frame clones only, minus some. The sample shows 60,000 or so clones, around 95% of them seen only once. The chain is built from TRBV18 and TRBJ1-5, with D unclear. Material for sequencing was blood. The sequence was obtained from a woman under 30 in good health. CDR3 DNA sequence: TGTGCCAGCTCACCACCGCGGGGAGACGGCAATCAGCCCCAGCATTTT. This sequence encodes CASSPPRGDGNQPQHF.